The 27 T cell receptor beta chains below all came from one sample that was sequenced in a study of T-cell memory formation after mild COVID-19. One entry per CDR3 protein, called by TCRdb with MiXCR from the 5' RACE reads. The sample lists over 400,000 distinct CDR3 sequences, under 25% occurring once. Sequenced: PBMCs or a T cell subset sorted from them (not recorded which). These TCRs come from an adult woman who had mild COVID-19 (a few samples of this study predate the infection). Cell type and time point are not known.

This clonotype has a handful of counts. The chain couples TRBV7-2 to TRBJ1-1, with D perhaps TRBD1 (5 bases). V was trimmed by 2 bases and J by 4 bases, leaving 14 bases between them. In germline, CDR1 is SGHTA, CDR2 FQGNSA. CDR3 size: 15 residues. In nucleotides, the CDR3 is TGTGCCAGCAGCTTAAAGGTGGGGCCGGGCACTGAAGCTTTCTTT. Translation gives CASSLKVGPGTEAFF.

This chain connects TRBV20-1 to TRBJ2-3; D remains unclear. Germline CDR1 is DFQATT and CDR2 is SNEGSKA (reference sequence). The CDR3 length is 12 residues. Trimming shortened V by 3 bases and J by 9 bases, and 13 bases separated the two germline ends. The chain's CDR3 is CSASQTPGTQYF. The CDR3 nucleotides read TGCAGTGCTAGTCAGACCCCAGGAACGCAGTATTTT.

The rearrangement joins TRBV12-3 or TRBV12-4 to TRBJ2-3; D call uncertain. Deletions cut 6 bases from V and 5 bases from J, with 9 bases between. This CDR3 has 12 residues. CDR3 DNA: TGTGCCAGCAGCTGGAGTGGAGATACGCAGTATTTT. Its translation: CASSWSGDTQYF.

This clonotype was seen only a few times. The rearrangement joins TRBV10-3 to TRBJ2-3; TRBD2 might be the D (7 bases). CDR3 length: 13 amino acids. CDR1 is ENHRY and CDR2 is SYGVKD in the germline V gene. Trimming cost V 2 bases and J 8 bases, with 11 bases left between them. The CDR3 DNA follows: TGTGCCATCAGTGAGAACAGGGAGGGTACGCAGTATTTT. Translation gives CAISENREGTQYF.

This clonotype came up a few times. The germline gene is not matched at one end of the junction; a read error may be the cause. The V call is TRBV7-7, the J call TRBJ2-7; 7 bases line up with TRBD1. The CDR3 runs 14 residues. Germline CDR1 and CDR2: SSHAT and FNYEAQ (reference sequence). The DNA of the CDR3 is TGTGCTAGCAGCTTTTCAACAGGGGACTACGAGCAGTACTTC. Its protein is CASSFSTGDYEQYF.

CDR3 sequence (DNA): TGTGCCTGGGGGGGGCTAGCGGGGACCTACGAGCAGTACTTC. It encodes CAWGGLAGTYEQYF. The chain employs TRBV30 and TRBJ2-7, with TRBD2 matching 9 bases. The germline V gene encodes CDR1 GTSNPN and CDR2 SVGIG (reference sequence). CDR3 length: 14 amino acids. V was pared by 5 bases and J by 2 bases, with 7 bases of the junction left unmatched.

This clonotype came up a few times. V gene TRBV24-1 combines with J gene TRBJ1-5; 7 bases line up with TRBD1. V trimming: 5 bases; J trimming: 4 bases; junction bases outside the gene matches: 7. Germline lookup yields CDR1 KGHDR and CDR2 SFDVKD. The CDR3 contains 15 residues. CDR3 sequence (DNA): TGTGCCACCAGTGCCTCAGGGGGTGGGAATCAGCCCCAGCATTTT. This codes for CATSASGGGNQPQHF.

This clonotype has more than one count but fewer than ten. The chain carries TRBV7-9 and TRBJ2-1; the match to TRBD2 covers 12 bases. The CDR3 covers 17 residues. The germline V gene has CDR1 SEHNR and CDR2 FQNEAQ (reference sequence). J lost 0 bases, V lost 6 bases, and 6 bases had no gene match. CDR3 region: CASRPLAGGSSYNEQFF. For the CDR3, the DNA is TGTGCCAGCAGGCCACTAGCGGGAGGAAGCTCCTACAATGAGCAGTTCTTC.

This clonotype was seen at least ten times. This chain uses TRBV5-1 with TRBJ2-1; 8 bases are a match to TRBD2. Losses at the gene ends were 2 bases for V and 2 bases for J; bases not matched to a gene: 3. The CDR3 covers 15 residues. Germline loops: CDR1 SGHRS, CDR2 YFSETQ. CDR3 DNA: TGCGCCAGCAGCTTAGGAGCGGGGGCCTACAATGAGCAGTTCTTC. Translated, it gives CASSLGAGAYNEQFF.

This clonotype was picked up many times. The rearrangement links TRBV12-3 or TRBV12-4 to TRBJ2-1; unclear D gene. The CDR3 spans 15 residues. V gave up 0 bases and J gave up 7 bases, with 13 bases separating them. CDR3 loop: CASSLAALGSNEQFF. In DNA, the CDR3 is TGTGCCAGCAGTTTAGCGGCCCTGGGGTCTAATGAGCAGTTCTTC.

J is TRBJ1-4 and V is TRBV18; 7 bases map to TRBD1. V lost 3 bases, J lost 8 bases, and 12 bases stayed unmatched. CDR3 length: 16 amino acids. In germline, CDR1 is KGHSH, CDR2 LQKENI. The CDR3 DNA reads as TGTGCCAGCTCACCTCTCCCAATGACAGGGAGCGAAAAACTGTTTTTT. The encoded protein is CASSPLPMTGSEKLFF.

This clonotype turned up a few times. The chain is built from TRBV15 and TRBJ2-3; D is unresolved. Germline values: CDR1 LNHNV, CDR2 YYDKDF (reference sequence). Trimming removed 3 bases from V and 1 base from J, with 8 bases in between. The CDR3 extends over 14 amino acids. Here the CDR3 reads CATSRDAGTDTQYF. CDR3 nucleotides: TGTGCCACCAGCAGGGACGCGGGCACAGATACGCAGTATTTT.

This chain joins TRBV5-1 and TRBJ2-1; tentative D call: TRBD2 (5 bases). CDR1 and CDR2 from the germline V gene are SGHRS and YFSETQ. The CDR3 runs to 16 residues. The ends were cut back, 0 bases at V and 2 bases at J, with 12 bases in the middle. DNA for the CDR3: TGCGCCAGCAGCTTGGTCTCTACAGCGGCCTACAATGAGCAGTTCTTC. It is translated as CASSLVSTAAYNEQFF.

The rearrangement uses TRBV5-1 and TRBJ2-2; 10 bases are a match to TRBD2. Trimming took 3 bases from V and 4 from J; bases not matched to a gene: 3. CDR3 length: 15 amino acids. Germline assignment: CDR1 SGHRS and CDR2 YFSETQ. The CDR3 loop reads CASSSSGGGTGELFF. The CDR3 region has the DNA TGCGCCAGCAGCTCTAGCGGGGGCGGCACCGGGGAGCTGTTTTTT.

The chain combines TRBV29-1 with TRBJ2-7, with D perhaps matching TRBD1 (5 bases). The germline V and J ends were trimmed by 3 bases and 1 base, with 10 bases remaining between them. This CDR3 is 13 amino acids long. The V gene's germline CDR1 is SQVTM and CDR2 ANQGSEA. CDR3 sequence (DNA): TGCAGCGTTGAGCCGAAGGGGTCCTACGAGCAGTACTTC. It specifies CSVEPKGSYEQYF.

The chain links TRBV5-1 to TRBJ2-1; 10 nucleotides line up with TRBD2. Germline CDR1 SGHRS, CDR2 YFSETQ. Trimming took 4 bases from V and 12 from J; bases not matched to a gene: 10. The CDR3 is 14 amino acids. The chain's CDR3 is CASSMERGGQRQFF. For the CDR3, the DNA is TGCGCCAGCAGCATGGAGCGGGGGGGCCAGCGGCAGTTCTTC.

This clonotype occurred many times. For the CDR3, the DNA is TGCAGTGCCCTTCGGGGCCCCGGGACTGAAGCTTTCTTT. It encodes CSALRGPGTEAFF. The chain carries TRBV20-1 and TRBJ1-1; possible D gene TRBD1, 5 bases. V was cut by 6 bases and J by 5 bases, with 16 bases left in between. This CDR3 comprises 13 residues. Germline CDR1 DFQATT, CDR2 SNEGSKA (reference sequence).

The chain carries TRBV30 and TRBJ1-1, with D hard to call. The CDR3 totals 13 residues. Trimming shortened V by 1 base and J by 5 bases, and 11 bases separated the two germline ends. Germline CDR1 and CDR2: GTSNPN and SVGIG (reference sequence). The CDR3 bases are TGTGCCTGGAGTGAAACAGAGGTTACTGAAGCTTTCTTT. The encoded protein is CAWSETEVTEAFF.

The CDR3 sequence is CASSIGGQYTEAFF. In DNA, the CDR3 is TGTGCCAGTAGTATAGGTGGACAGTACACTGAAGCTTTCTTT. The chain has TRBV19 and TRBJ1-1; the D gene is possibly TRBD1 (6 bases). Germline loops: CDR1 LNHDA, CDR2 SQIVND (reference sequence). This CDR3 contains 14 residues. The V end was cut by 1 base, the J end by 3 bases, with 9 bases between.

This clonotype was found a few times. The chain couples TRBV4-1 to TRBJ2-3; 10 bases fit TRBD2. Germline lookup yields CDR1 MGHRA and CDR2 YSYEKL. V gave up 0 bases and J gave up 4 bases; unmatched junction bases: 4. The CDR3 spans 16 residues. DNA of the CDR3: TGCGCCAGCAGCCAAGAAGCGGGGGGGCCATCAGATACGCAGTATTTT. Its translation: CASSQEAGGPSDTQYF.

The V and J genes are TRBV5-1 and TRBJ1-2, with 8 bases that match TRBD1. The CDR3 length is 15 residues. The V and J ends lost 4 bases and 1 base, in that order; junction bases with no gene match: 6. CDR1 and CDR2 from the germline V gene are SGHRS and YFSETQ. The CDR3 is CASSLPGGNNYGYTF. The CDR3 bases are TGCGCCAGCAGCCTCCCAGGGGGCAATAACTATGGCTACACCTTC. Full variable domain (outside the CDR3, taken from reference TRBV5-1 and TRBJ1-2): KAGVTQTPRYLIKTRGQQVTLSCSPISGHRSVSWYQQTPGQGLQFLFEYFSETQRNKGNFPGRFSGRQFSNSRSEMNVSTLELGDSALYLCASSLPGGNNYGYTFGSGTRLTVV.

The chain carries TRBV3-1 and TRBJ1-5; weak D call: TRBD1 (5 bases). This CDR3 spans 15 amino acids. V lost 4 bases to trimming and J lost 4 bases, with 14 bases between them. From germline, CDR1 is LGHDT and CDR2 YNNKEL (reference sequence). DNA for the CDR3: TGTGCCAGCAGCCGTGGGACTGTACAAAATCAGCCCCAGCATTTT. Encoded protein: CASSRGTVQNQPQHF.

The gene calls are TRBV20-1 and TRBJ2-7, with TRBD1 as a possible D gene (6 bases). Germline V gene data show CDR1 as DFQATT and CDR2 as SNEGSKA (reference sequence). Trimming cost V 3 bases and J 2 bases, with 14 bases left between them. The CDR3 length is 14 residues. CDR3 nucleotides: TGCAGTGCTAGTATTCGGGACAACCCCTACGAGCAGTACTTC. Its translation is CSASIRDNPYEQYF.

J is TRBJ2-4 and V is TRBV11-2; a weak D match, TRBD2 (5 bases). There are 17 residues in the CDR3. Germline V lookup: CDR1 SGHAT, CDR2 FQNNGV. Trimming removed 2 bases from V and 3 bases from J, with 17 bases in between. The chain's CDR3 is CASSLIGVTFSKNIQYF. For the CDR3, the DNA is TGTGCCAGCAGCTTAATCGGGGTAACCTTCAGCAAAAACATTCAGTACTTC.

The J gene is TRBJ2-3, the V gene TRBV11-1, with D possibly being TRBD2 (5 bases). Looked up from germline, CDR1 is SGHAT and CDR2 is FQDESV (reference sequence). The V gene lost 6 bases and the J gene lost 3 bases, with 13 bases spanning the gap. The CDR3 loop spans 14 amino acids. CDR3 residues: CASSLSALTDTQYF. CDR3 in DNA: TGTGCCAGCAGTCTTAGCGCGTTGACAGATACGCAGTATTTT.

The V call is TRBV24-1, the J call TRBJ2-7; D is tentatively TRBD1 or TRBD2 (6 bases each). V was pared by 4 bases and J by 7 bases, with 19 bases between. CDR3 size: 15 residues. From germline, CDR1 is KGHDR and CDR2 SFDVKD. CDR3 nucleotide sequence: TGTGCCACCAGTGACCCCGCCGGGGGCCTGGGTGAGCAGTACTTC. This codes for CATSDPAGGLGEQYF.

The chain links TRBV3-1 to TRBJ1-2; D unclear. This CDR3 has 15 residues. Germline CDR1 reads LGHDT; CDR2 reads YNNKEL (reference sequence). The V gene lost 4 bases and the J gene lost 5 bases, with 17 bases spanning the gap. CDR3 in amino acids: CASSPRPWVGYGYTF. CDR3 nucleotide sequence: TGTGCCAGCAGCCCCCGGCCTTGGGTGGGTTATGGCTACACCTTC.